The next 25 T cell receptor beta chains were all read from a single sample in a study of PD-1 blockade in classical Hodgkin lymphoma. Using immunoSEQ multiplex PCR, the repertoire was profiled, and TCRdb retains in-frame clones only, with some absent. The profile shows fewer than 45,000 clones, 66% of them singletons. Time point indicated: cycle 4 day 1 (C4D1), after 6 weeks of nivolumab. Patients all relapsed after autologous stem cell transplantation, and there was variation in brentuximab vedotin exposure. The material was peripheral blood mononuclear cells (PBMCs), obtained before the fourth cycle of nivolumab. The receptor set was obtained from a human donor with classical Hodgkin lymphoma.

The rearrangement uses TRBV30 and TRBJ2-1; possible D gene TRBD2, 9 bases. Germline CDR1 GTSNPN, CDR2 SVGIG (reference sequence). The CDR3 covers 16 residues. Deletions cut 3 bases from V and 3 bases from J, with 18 bases between. CDR3: CAWRGQAGGIYNEQFF. The CDR3 DNA sequence: TGTGCCTGGAGGGGACAGGCGGGAGGGATCTACAATGAGCAGTTCTTC. The whole variable domain, filled in from reference TRBV30 and TRBJ2-1, reads SQTIHQWPATLVQPVGSPLSLECTVEGTSNPNLYWYRQAAGRGLQLLFYSVGIGQISSEVPQNLSASRPQDRQFILSSKKLLLSDSGFYLCAWRGQAGGIYNEQFFGPGTRLTVL.

This clone was seen a handful of times. The rearrangement uses TRBV19 and TRBJ2-1; 9 positions match TRBD2. The CDR3 is 15 residues long. J lost 3 bases, V lost 6 bases, and 6 bases had no gene match. Per the germline V gene, CDR1 is LNHDA and CDR2 is SQIVND (reference sequence). The CDR3 sequence: CASRASGNYYNEQFF. CDR3 bases: TGTGCCAGTAGGGCTAGCGGGAACTACTACAATGAGCAGTTCTTC. The full variable domain, rest sourced from reference TRBV19 and TRBJ2-1, is DGGITQSPKYLFRKEGQNVTLSCEQNLNHDAMYWYRQDPGQGLRLIYYSQIVNDFQKGDIAEGYSVSREKKESFPLTVTSAQKNPTAFYLCASRASGNYYNEQFFGPGTRLTVL.

Points on this clone: This likely traces to a read error, being one base from a far larger clone. The J gene is TRBJ1-1, the V gene TRBV5-8; weak D call: TRBD1 (6 bases). Per the germline V gene, CDR1 is SGHTS and CDR2 is YDEGEE. CDR3 size: 14 residues. The CDR3 spells CASSLVSGQTEAFF. DNA for the CDR3: TGTGCCAGCAGCTTAGTAAGCGGACAGACTGAAGCCTTCTTT.

The chain recombines TRBV6-6 with TRBJ2-5; 7 bases are shared with TRBD1. Trimming at V came to 6 bases and at J to 2 bases, leaving 9 bases not matched to a gene. The germline CDR1 and CDR2 sequences are MNHNY and SVGAGI (reference sequence). CDR3 length equals 15 residues. The CDR3 is CASSPRQQGQETQYF. CDR3 DNA: TGTGCCAGCAGCCCCAGGCAACAGGGGCAAGAGACCCAGTACTTC.

In its sample, this clone was seen a few times. The rearrangement uses TRBV5-6 and TRBJ2-7, with 7 bases identical to TRBD1. The V gene's germline CDR1 is SGHDT and CDR2 YYEEEE. The CDR3 loop spans 11 amino acids. The V and J ends lost 2 bases and 13 bases, in that order; junction bases with no gene match: 6. This CDR3 is CASSFRDSFYF. CDR3 nucleotides: TGTGCCAGCAGCTTCCGGGACAGCTTCTACTTC.

The chain joins TRBV19 to TRBJ2-7; D gene unclear. The germline CDR1 and CDR2 sequences are LNHDA and SQIVND (reference sequence). Trimming pared 7 bases from V and 0 bases from J, leaving 13 bases between. The CDR3 has 14 amino acids. As DNA, the CDR3 is TGTGCCAGTACCCGTTCCGCGGACTCCTACGAGCAGTACTTC. This encodes CASTRSADSYEQYF.

There are a few counts of this clone. The chain couples TRBV18 to TRBJ2-3, with D hard to call. This CDR3 is built from 15 residues. CDR1 is KGHSH and CDR2 is LQKENI in the germline V gene. The V gene lost 3 bases and the J gene lost 4 bases, with 14 bases spanning the gap. Here the CDR3 reads CASSPDSPGADTQYF. CDR3 bases: TGTGCCAGCTCACCCGACTCTCCCGGCGCAGATACGCAGTATTTT.

The V and J genes are TRBV5-5 and TRBJ2-5, with a possible D match to TRBD2 (7 bases). CDR1 and CDR2 from the germline V gene are SGHKS and YYEKEE (reference sequence). The CDR3 consists of 14 residues. V was trimmed by 3 bases and J by 5 bases, leaving 14 bases between them. The CDR3 region is CASSSKGGVETQYF. The CDR3 bases are TGTGCCAGCAGCTCGAAAGGGGGGGTGGAGACCCAGTACTTC.

The J gene is TRBJ2-1, the V gene TRBV27, with 8 bases that match TRBD2. The CDR3 runs to 15 residues. Germline CDR1 reads MNHEY; CDR2 reads SMNVEV (reference sequence). Losses at the gene ends were 5 bases for V and 4 bases for J; bases not matched to a gene: 7. In DNA, the CDR3 is TGTGCCAGCAGTGCCCCAGCGGGAGCTTACAATGAGCAGTTCTTC. It codes for CASSAPAGAYNEQFF.

The genes are TRBV6-5 and TRBJ1-3; 11 nucleotides align to TRBD1. Germline trimming cut 4 bases from V and 7 bases from J; bases unmatched to any gene: 0. CDR3 length equals 13 residues. CDR1 is MNHEY and CDR2 is SVGAGI in the germline V gene. CDR3 in amino acids: CASSWDRGNTIYF. CDR3 nucleotide sequence: TGTGCCAGCAGTTGGGACAGGGGGAACACCATATATTTT.

This rearrangement joins TRBV30 to TRBJ2-7; the D gene is possibly TRBD2 (5 bases). Germline V CDR1 and CDR2: GTSNPN, SVGIG (reference sequence). V was shortened by 0 bases and J by 5 bases, with 11 bases between the two germline ends. This CDR3 has 13 residues. The CDR3 DNA reads TGTGCCTGGAGTGTATTGAGGGTGAACGAGCAGTACTTC. The encoded protein is CAWSVLRVNEQYF.

This clone was seen more than once but under ten times. V is TRBV4-2 and J is TRBJ2-7; TRBD2 agrees at 7 bases. From germline, CDR1 is LGHNA and CDR2 YNFKEQ. The CDR3 runs 15 residues. V gave up 5 bases and J gave up 2 bases; unmatched junction bases: 9. CDR3 DNA sequence: TGTGCCAGCAGCAATTCGGCGGGAGTTGCCTACGAGCAGTACTTC. Amino acid sequence: CASSNSAGVAYEQYF.

This clone was seen a handful of times. The chain uses TRBV6-4 and TRBJ1-2; D gene unclear. Trimming removed 3 bases at V and 4 bases at J, with 9 bases between. CDR3 length: 13 amino acids. The germline V gene has CDR1 MRHNA and CDR2 SNTAGT. CDR3 sequence reads: CASSEMAGYGYTF. The CDR3, as DNA: TGTGCCAGCAGTGAGATGGCGGGCTATGGCTACACCTTC.

Concerning this clone itself: One end of the junction is discordant with germline, which a read error may explain. The chain uses TRBV5-1 and TRBJ2-7; the D is unclear. Germline CDR1 reads SGHRS; CDR2 reads YFSETQ. The CDR3 is 12 amino acids. CDR3 sequence reads: CASSFTKVRRHF. CDR3 sequence (DNA): TGCGCCAGCAGCTTTACGAAAGTAAGAAGGCACTTC.

The gene calls are TRBV28 and TRBJ2-1; the match to TRBD1 covers 10 bases. Germline V CDR1 and CDR2: MDHEN, SYDVKM. This CDR3 has 13 residues. V lost 9 bases to trimming and J lost 8 bases; unmatched junction nucleotides: 7. The CDR3 DNA sequence: TGTGCCAGAAAGGGACAGGGGCTCGATGAGCAGTTCTTC. It encodes CARKGQGLDEQFF.

The genes are TRBV4-3 and TRBJ2-7, with D perhaps TRBD1 (6 bases). V was cut by 0 bases and J by 7 bases, with 10 bases left in between. The CDR3 is 13 amino acids. The germline CDR1 and CDR2 sequences are LGHNA and YSLEER. The DNA for the CDR3 is TGCGCCAGCAGCCAAGATGTCGACAGGGAGCAGTACTTC. Residues: CASSQDVDREQYF.

V usage is TRBV6-5 and J usage is TRBJ2-4, with D perhaps matching TRBD2 (5 bases). Germline CDR1 and CDR2: MNHEY and SVGAGI. This CDR3 has 12 residues. The V and J ends lost 7 bases and 4 bases respectively, with 8 bases between them. This chain's CDR3 is CASKGGKNIQYF. DNA of the CDR3: TGTGCCAGCAAAGGCGGGAAAAACATTCAGTACTTC.

Judged by abundance, this clone is medium-sized. The chain's CDR3 is CASSNLAVLTDTQYF. CDR3 nucleotides: TGTGCCAGCAGCAATCTAGCGGTACTCACAGATACGCAGTATTTT. The V and J genes are TRBV7-9 and TRBJ2-3; 7 bases fit TRBD2. The CDR3 loop spans 15 amino acids. Germline V lookup: CDR1 SEHNR, CDR2 FQNEAQ (reference sequence). V lost 5 bases and J lost 2; bases outside the gene matches: 7.

This clone was found a few times. The V gene is TRBV7-6, the J gene TRBJ1-2, with 7 bases matching TRBD1. This CDR3 has 15 amino acids. Germline V gene data show CDR1 as SGHVS and CDR2 as FNYEAQ. Germline trimming cut 5 bases from V and 4 bases from J; bases unmatched to any gene: 10. The CDR3 is CASSPNAGGGYGYTF. The CDR3 coding sequence is TGTGCCAGCAGCCCCAACGCAGGGGGTGGCTATGGCTACACCTTC. The full variable domain, in which reference TRBV7-6 and TRBJ1-2 provide the parts outside the CDR3, is GAGVSQSPRYKVTKRGQDVALRCDPISGHVSLYWYRQALGQGPEFLTYFNYEAQQDKSGLPNDRFSAERPEGSISTLTIQRTEQRDSAMYRCASSPNAGGGYGYTFGSGTRLTVV.

The rearrangement links TRBV5-1 to TRBJ2-1; maybe TRBD2 (6 bases). The V gene's germline CDR1 is SGHRS and CDR2 YFSETQ. Trimming removed 1 base from V and 6 bases from J, with 8 bases in between. There are 13 residues in the CDR3. DNA for the CDR3: TGCGCCAGCAGCTTGTTGCGGGGCAATGAGCAGTTCTTC. Amino acid sequence: CASSLLRGNEQFF.

This clone is medium-sized (0.01 to 0.1%). V usage is TRBV19 and J usage is TRBJ2-2, with 7 bases lining up with TRBD1. CDR1 LNHDA and CDR2 SQIVND come from the germline V gene (reference sequence). The CDR3 contains 14 residues. V was pared by 2 bases and J by 5 bases, with 2 bases of the junction left unmatched. The CDR3 loop reads CASSITGETGELFF. CDR3 nucleotide sequence: TGTGCCAGTAGTATAACAGGGGAAACCGGGGAGCTGTTTTTT.

In its sample, this clone was seen a few times. This chain joins TRBV6-1 and TRBJ2-7; the D gene is possibly TRBD1 (6 bases). Trimming shortened V by 6 bases and J by 1 base, and 10 bases separated the two germline ends. CDR3 length equals 13 residues. CDR1 is MNHNS and CDR2 is SASEGT in the germline V gene. The CDR3 reads CASRATGSYEQYF. The DNA for the CDR3 is TGTGCCAGCAGAGCTACAGGGTCCTACGAGCAGTACTTC.

CDR3 region: CASSPQLGTQYF. Written as DNA, the CDR3 is TGTGCCAGCAGCCCGCAGCTGGGGACCCAGTACTTC. This chain links TRBV9 with TRBJ2-5; no clear D. This CDR3 is 12 amino acids long. Per germline, CDR1 SGDLS and CDR2 YYNGEE. Trimming shortened V by 4 bases and J by 7 bases, and 11 bases separated the two germline ends. The variable domain in full, with the rest retrieved from reference TRBV9 and TRBJ2-5, is DSGVTQTPKHLITATGQRVTLRCSPRSGDLSVYWYQQSLDQGLQFLIQYYNGEERAKGNILERFSAQQFPDLHSELNLSSLELGDSALYFCASSPQLGTQYFGPGTRLLVL.

CDR3 in DNA: TGTGCCAGCAGCTTGGACACTAGGGTAGAGACCCAGTACTTC. Protein product: CASSLDTRVETQYF. The rearrangement joins TRBV5-6 to TRBJ2-5, with D possibly matching TRBD2 (5 bases). The V gene's germline CDR1 is SGHDT and CDR2 YYEEEE. With 0 bases removed from V and 4 bases from J, the gap between germline ends came to 10 bases. This CDR3 is 14 amino acids long. Variable domain in full (rest from reference TRBV5-6 and TRBJ2-5): DAGVTQSPTHLIKTRGQQVTLRCSPKSGHDTVSWYQQALGQGPQFIFQYYEEEERQRGNFPDRFSGHQFPNYSSELNVNALLLGDSALYLCASSLDTRVETQYFGPGTRLLVL.

In its sample, this clone was seen a few times. V is TRBV6-5 and J is TRBJ1-2; D ambiguous. This CDR3 contains 11 residues. CDR1 and CDR2 from the germline V gene are MNHEY and SVGAGI. V was cut by 8 bases and J by 1 base, with 5 bases left in between. The CDR3 protein is CASHLNYGYTF. The CDR3 nucleotides are TGTGCCAGCCATCTTAACTATGGCTACACCTTC.